These 25 T cell receptor beta chains came from one sample sequenced in a study of CD8 T cells in Susac syndrome. RNA in amounts of roughly 0.5 to 1 ug was reverse transcribed with random hexamers. MiXCR was run by TCRdb on the immunoSEQ multiplex PCR reads, yielding one entry per CDR3 protein. The sample has 100,000 to 150,000 distinct CDR3 sequences, roughly 80% seen once. The source material was CD8+ T cells from PBMCs. The receptor source for this set is a human donor with multiple sclerosis.

CDR3 region: CASSFQIIDGYTF. In DNA, the CDR3 is TGTGCCAGCAGCTTTCAGATTATTGATGGCTACACCTTC. The chain is built from TRBV13 and TRBJ1-2; D call uncertain. Trimming stripped 3 bases from V and 6 bases from J, with 11 bases between. CDR1 and CDR2 (germline): PRHDT, FYEKMQ (reference sequence). The CDR3 covers 13 residues.

The chain links TRBV11-2 to TRBJ2-5; D gene ambiguous. The CDR3 runs to 13 residues. CDR1 SGHAT and CDR2 FQNNGV come from the germline V gene. The V end lost 5 bases, the J end lost 5 bases, and 12 bases lay between the germline ends. The CDR3: CASSQPRPETQYF. The CDR3 nucleotides read TGTGCCAGCAGCCAACCCCGGCCGGAGACCCAGTACTTC.

This chain joins TRBV29-1 and TRBJ1-5; unclear D gene. V shed 6 bases and J shed 6 bases, with 12 bases lying between them. This CDR3 comprises 12 residues. Germline V gives CDR1 SQVTM, CDR2 ANQGSEA. CDR3 nucleotide sequence: TGCAGCGTCGGACGGTGGGGTCAGCCCCAGCATTTT. Translated, it gives CSVGRWGQPQHF.

The gene calls are TRBV6-2 or TRBV6-3 and TRBJ1-2; 7 bases align to TRBD1. Germline V CDR1 and CDR2: MNHEY, SVGEGT. This CDR3 spans 16 amino acids. V was pared by 4 bases and J by 0 bases, with 8 bases of the junction left unmatched. The DNA of the CDR3 is TGTGCCAGCAGTTCAGACTACGGGACAGCTAACTATGGCTACACCTTC. Its protein product is CASSSDYGTANYGYTF.

In the case of this clonotype: Compared with germline, one end of the junction differs, possibly owing to a read error. As DNA, the CDR3 is TGTGCCAGCAATTTATCTACAGGGATGGCAAATGAGCAGTTCTTC. It yields the protein CASNLSTGMANEQFF. The rearrangement uses TRBV27 and TRBJ2-1; D may be TRBD1 (6 bases). The CDR3 runs 15 residues. CDR1 MNHEY and CDR2 SMNVEV come from the germline V gene (reference sequence).

The chain couples TRBV19 to TRBJ1-6, with a possible D match to TRBD1 (5 bases). The V gene lost 6 bases and the J gene lost 11 bases, with 11 bases spanning the gap. Per the germline V gene, CDR1 is LNHDA and CDR2 is SQIVND (reference sequence). The CDR3 contains 12 residues. The CDR3 here is CASRQEGTPLHF. The CDR3 bases are TGTGCCAGTAGGCAGGAGGGGACACCCCTCCACTTT. Based on the CDR3 plus reference TRBV19 and TRBJ1-6, the full variable domain is DGGITQSPKYLFRKEGQNVTLSCEQNLNHDAMYWYRQDPGQGLRLIYYSQIVNDFQKGDIAEGYSVSREKKESFPLTVTSAQKNPTAFYLCASRQEGTPLHFGNGTRLTVT.

The chain employs TRBV11-2 and TRBJ1-2, with TRBD1 identical over 8 bases. V was pared by 2 bases and J by 6 bases, with 5 bases of the junction left unmatched. Germline assignment: CDR1 SGHAT and CDR2 FQNNGV. This CDR3 region has 14 residues. The DNA for the CDR3 is TGTGCCAGCAGCTTATCCAGGGGGCAAGATGGCTACACCTTC. This codes for CASSLSRGQDGYTF.

The chain recombines TRBV27 with TRBJ1-1, with D maybe TRBD1 (6 bases). V lost 2 bases to trimming and J lost 6 bases, with 16 bases between them. The CDR3 spans 15 residues. Looked up from germline, CDR1 is MNHEY and CDR2 is SMNVEV (reference sequence). CDR3 coding DNA: TGTGCCAGCAGTTTAAACGCCGGGGGGCAGCCTGAAGCTTTCTTT. Protein: CASSLNAGGQPEAFF.

As concerns this clonotype: A read error may produce the germline difference seen at one junction end. This chain joins TRBV9 and TRBJ2-3; D could derive from TRBD1 or TRBD2 (5 bases each). The germline CDR1 and CDR2 sequences are SGDLS and YYNGEE. The CDR3 is made up of 15 amino acids. CDR3 sequence: CACSVAGSATDTQYF. CDR3 bases: TGTGCCTGCAGCGTAGCAGGGAGCGCCACAGATACGCAGTATTTT. The whole variable domain, filled in from reference TRBV9 and TRBJ2-3, reads DSGVTQTPKHLITATGQRVTLRCSPRSGDLSVYWYQQSLDQGLQFLIQYYNGEERAKGNILERFSAQQFPDLHSELNLSSLELGDSALYFCACSVAGSATDTQYFGPGTRLTVL.

There are a few counts of this clonotype. The chain employs TRBV7-8 and TRBJ2-5; TRBD1 aligns across 9 bases. CDR1 is SGHVS, CDR2 FQNEAQ, per germline. This CDR3 has 16 residues. Germline trimming cut 5 bases from V and 5 bases from J; bases unmatched to any gene: 12. CDR3 sequence (DNA): TGTGCCAGCAGCCCAAGGCGGGACAGGGATGTTGAGACCCAGTACTTC. Translation gives CASSPRRDRDVETQYF.

The chain recombines TRBV12-3 or TRBV12-4 with TRBJ2-1; D possibly corresponds to TRBD2 (5 bases). This CDR3 region has 13 residues. V dropped 1 base and J dropped 6 bases, with 7 bases sitting between them. The CDR3: CASSLGTVNEQFF. CDR3 DNA sequence: TGTGCCAGCAGTTTAGGGACTGTCAATGAGCAGTTCTTC.

The rearrangement uses TRBV12-3 or TRBV12-4 and TRBJ2-3; D call uncertain. V lost 4 bases to trimming and J lost 2 bases, with 10 bases between them. This CDR3 is built from 14 residues. This CDR3 reads CASSSETSTDTQYF. In DNA form, the CDR3 reads TGTGCCAGCAGTTCAGAAACGTCCACAGATACGCAGTATTTT.

The chain joins TRBV19 to TRBJ1-2; 7 nucleotides line up with TRBD1. V gave up 4 bases and J gave up 6 bases; unmatched junction bases: 5. The CDR3 is made up of 13 amino acids. From germline, CDR1 is LNHDA and CDR2 SQIVND (reference sequence). CDR3 nucleotides: TGTGCCAGTAGTAGCGGGACAGTTAATGGCTACACCTTC. Its protein product is CASSSGTVNGYTF.

The chain employs TRBV24-1 and TRBJ2-7; D is perhaps TRBD2 (5 bases). The CDR3 sequence is 13 residues long. CDR1 is KGHDR, CDR2 SFDVKD, per germline. V dropped 5 bases and J dropped 2 bases, with 9 bases sitting between them. The chain's CDR3 is CATSGRDTYEQYF. Here the CDR3 DNA reads TGTGCCACCAGTGGACGGGATACCTACGAGCAGTACTTC.

The V call is TRBV19, the J call TRBJ1-5; possible D gene TRBD1, 5 bases. The CDR3 runs 15 residues. The germline CDR1 and CDR2 sequences are LNHDA and SQIVND (reference sequence). V lost 5 bases to trimming and J lost 0 bases, with 11 bases between them. The CDR3 DNA reads TGTGCCAGTAGTTTGACAGACTATAGCAATCAGCCCCAGCATTTT. Its translation is CASSLTDYSNQPQHF.

The V and J genes are TRBV12-3 or TRBV12-4 and TRBJ2-3; TRBD2 matches at 12 bases. With V trimmed by 4 bases and J by 4 bases, 3 bases remained unmatched. The CDR3 has 15 amino acids. The CDR3 coding sequence is TGTGCCAGCAGTTGGGCTAGCGGGGGGGCAGATACGCAGTATTTT. Its protein is CASSWASGGADTQYF.

This clonotype was recorded only once. The chain carries TRBV12-3 or TRBV12-4 and TRBJ1-5; 8 positions agree with TRBD1. V was pared by 1 base and J by 3 bases, with 2 bases of the junction left unmatched. This CDR3 has 15 residues. The CDR3 sequence: CASSLGTGPNQPQHF. The CDR3 bases are TGTGCCAGCAGTTTAGGGACAGGGCCCAATCAGCCCCAGCATTTT.

This clonotype appeared a single time. Its ends do not fully match the called genes, so a read error is possible. This chain joins TRBV30 and TRBJ1-1; TRBD1 might be the D (5 bases). The CDR3 spans 13 residues. Per germline, CDR1 GTSNPN and CDR2 SVGIG (reference sequence). The chain's CDR3 is CAWSTISGAEVFF. The CDR3 DNA sequence: TGTGCCTGGAGTACCATCTCCGGGGCCGAAGTTTTCTTT.

The chain has TRBV4-1 and TRBJ2-7, with a weak D call TRBD1 (6 bases). The CDR3 covers 15 residues. Germline CDR1 reads MGHRA; CDR2 reads YSYEKL. Deletions cut 7 bases from V and 0 bases from J, with 16 bases between. The CDR3 DNA is TGCGCCAGCATGGCTCGGCAGGGGTACTCCTACGAGCAGTACTTC. Its translation is CASMARQGYSYEQYF.

V is TRBV29-1 and J is TRBJ2-1; 12 bases fit TRBD2. The germline CDR1 and CDR2 sequences are SQVTM and ANQGSEA. The J segment lost 9 bases and the V segment lost 6 bases, leaving 6 bases of the junction unmatched. The CDR3 totals 13 residues. CDR3 sequence reads: CSVQTSGRLEQFF. The CDR3 DNA reads as TGCAGCGTCCAGACTAGCGGGAGACTTGAGCAGTTCTTC.

V is TRBV5-1 and J is TRBJ1-1; D remains unclear. Germline V gene data show CDR1 as SGHRS and CDR2 as YFSETQ. The CDR3 spans 14 residues. Between the trimmed V and J ends, which lost 5 bases and 1 base, there was a span of 12 bases. CDR3 region: CASSYRGQNTEAFF. CDR3 DNA sequence: TGCGCCAGCAGTTACAGAGGGCAGAACACTGAAGCTTTCTTT.

This clonotype appeared a single time. The chain couples TRBV2 to TRBJ2-7; D remains ambiguous. Trimming took 9 bases from V and 6 from J, leaving 9 bases between them. Germline V gene lookup returns CDR1 SNHLY and CDR2 FYNNEI. The length of the CDR3 is 10 residues. The CDR3 bases are TGTGCCAGACTGGGGTGCGAGCAGTACGTC. Translating gives CARLGCEQYV.

The table lists this clonotype with a count of one. This CDR3 reads CAISEKPGANEQFF. As DNA, the CDR3 is TGTGCCATCAGTGAGAAACCAGGGGCGAATGAGCAGTTCTTC. V gene TRBV10-3 combines with J gene TRBJ2-1, with D perhaps matching TRBD1 (6 bases). The V end was cut by 2 bases, the J end by 7 bases, with 12 bases between. The CDR3 is 14 residues long. Germline V lookup: CDR1 ENHRY, CDR2 SYGVKD.

V and J are TRBV15 and TRBJ1-1; TRBD1 aligns across 7 bases. The CDR3 length is 17 residues. J lost 0 bases, V lost 0 bases, and 7 bases had no gene match. Looked up from germline, CDR1 is LNHNV and CDR2 is YYDKDF (reference sequence). CDR3 nucleotides: TGTGCCACCAGCAGAGAGAACAGGGGTACGATGAACACTGAAGCTTTCTTT. Translating gives CATSRENRGTMNTEAFF.

The rearrangement joins TRBV29-1 to TRBJ2-7, with a possible D match to TRBD2 (6 bases). Germline CDR1 and CDR2: SQVTM and ANQGSEA. The V gene lost 7 bases and the J gene lost 5 bases, with 12 bases spanning the gap. The CDR3 contains 11 residues. CDR3 protein: CSAWRGDEQYF. DNA of the CDR3: TGCAGCGCCTGGCGGGGCGACGAGCAGTACTTC.